This TCR beta chain came from a study of neurological immune-mediated disorders. The study, taken as a whole, reports: Across subjects, expanded clones had no CDR3 amino acid sequences in common, pointing to private repertoires in all groups.

TCRdb passed the 5' RACE reads through MiXCR, listing each CDR3 protein once. The table shows about 46,000 distinct CDR3 sequences, with around 4.5% occurring only once. Many counts were recorded for this clonotype. No antigen is known for it. V was pared by 7 bases and J by 4 bases, with 12 bases between. The germline V gene encodes CDR1 SGHRS and CDR2 YFSETQ. This CDR3 is built from 13 residues. The receptor's source is a woman aged 55-70 years with multiple sclerosis. Sequencing was done on a sample of PBMCs. This rearrangement joins TRBV5-1 to TRBJ2-1; either TRBD1 or TRBD2 may fit D (6 bases each). The CDR3 loop reads CASGGGVYNEQFF. The CDR3 nucleotides are TGCGCCAGCGGGGGCGGGGTGTACAATGAGCAGTTCTTC. The full variable domain, in which reference TRBV5-1 and TRBJ2-1 provide the parts outside the CDR3, is KAGVTQTPRYLIKTRGQQVTLSCSPISGHRSVSWYQQTPGQGLQFLFEYFSETQRNKGNFPGRFSGRQFSNSRSEMNVSTLELGDSALYLCASGGGVYNEQFFGPGTRLTVL.